This TCR beta chain originates from a study of T cell repertoires in cytomegalovirus infection. At least ten counts were recorded for this clonotype. Germline V gives CDR1 SGHTA, CDR2 FQGNSA. CDR3 length: 15 residues. The J segment lost 2 bases and the V segment lost 3 bases, leaving 3 bases of the junction unmatched. TCRdb re-derived calls from the reads in MiXCR, one entry per CDR3 protein. The data contain 200,000 to 300,000 distinct CDR3 sequences, about 13% of them singletons. The sample comprised PBMCs. The chain employs TRBV7-2 and TRBJ2-7, with TRBD2 matching over 11 bases. This TCR derives from a human donor in good health (CMV status not recorded). Some clones in this sample may be carry-over from other donors' samples. Here the CDR3 DNA reads TGTGCCAGCAGCTTCCTAGCGGGAGGAGCCTACGAGCAGTACTTC. This translates into CASSFLAGGAYEQYF.